The source of this T cell receptor (beta chain) is a study of CD8+ T cells in alopecia areata. The authors extracted RNA and reverse transcribed it into cDNA as the sequencing template. TCRdb keeps only in-frame clones here, not all; method: immunoSEQ multiplex PCR. The specimen gives 90,000 to 130,000 clones without singletons; the ten biggest hold around 19%. J gave up 7 bases and V 3 bases, and 2 bases lay outside the gene matches. The length of the CDR3 is 14 residues. Germline V gene data show CDR1 as SNHLY and CDR2 as FYNGKV (reference sequence). On this clone itself: The protein TCRdb lists differs from the translation of the DNA at residue 11; the protein given here is translated from the DNA itself. The germline and genes are mouse ones. The sequenced fragment ends 3 residues before the CDR3 boundary, so the rest is inferred from the germline J gene.

The receptor comes from a C3H/HeJ mouse with alopecia areata. The strain is characterized by the MHC haplotype H2-k. The rearrangement joins TRBV3 to TRBJ1-6; 8 positions match TRBD1. TRBJ1-6 is treated as an ORF (open reading frame) with a function not yet certain. Sequencing input: lesional skin. The CDR3 loop reads CASSFDRGNSPLYF. The CDR3 DNA, read in part, is TGTGCCAGCAGCTTCGACAGGGGCAATTCGCCC.